Below, one T cell receptor beta chain is given with its context. This sample is part of a study of T cell clones after liver transplantation. CDR1 is SGHTA, CDR2 FQGTGA, per germline. The CDR3 is 12 residues long. Trimming took 5 bases from V and 8 from J, leaving 10 bases between them. The protocol was immunoSEQ multiplex PCR, while the TCRdb copy is restricted to in-frame clones and leaves out a portion. The table shows some 80,000 clones, with 65% to 85% occurring only once. The chain employs TRBV7-3 and TRBJ2-1, with a tentative D call TRBD2 (5 bases). The sample in question was CD4+ T cells from blood, obtained approximately 3.5 years after liver transplant. The receptor was derived from a human patient who received a liver transplant. Some T cells may arise from the graft donor. DNA for the CDR3: TGTGCCAGCAGCCGAGGAGGAGATGAGCAGTTCTTC. Residues: CASSRGGDEQFF.